Sequencing of this T cell receptor (beta chain) was carried out in a study of blood T cell repertoires in COVID-19. Turning to the study itself: From T cells, B-cell-depleted T cells, or PBMCs came the material, which was cDNA or gDNA.

A word on this clone: The junction differs from germline at one of its ends, possibly a read error.

The germline CDR1 and CDR2 sequences are SGHVS and FQNEAQ. The CDR3 spans 15 residues. Data came from immunoSEQ multiplex PCR; TCRdb stores just in-frame clones and leaves some out. The sample has about 89,000 clones, roughly 74% seen once. Sequencing was done on a sample of peripheral blood. This TCR was recovered from a man in his 70s with COVID-19, enrolled during active disease. V gene TRBV7-8 combines with J gene TRBJ2-7, with D possibly being TRBD1 (5 bases). CDR3 protein: CASSAQGSTFRVEHF. DNA for the CDR3: TGTGCCAGCAGCGCCCAGGGATCGACCTTTCGTGTGGAGCACTTC. Full variable domain (missing parts from reference TRBV7-8 and TRBJ2-7): GAGVSQSPRYKVAKRGQDVALRCDPISGHVSLFWYQQALGQGPEFLTYFQNEAQLDKSGLPSDRFFAERPEGSVSTLKIQRTQQEDSAVYLCASSAQGSTFRVEHFGPGTRLTVT.